This TCR beta chain was sequenced in a study of blood T cells in healthy people across ages. Study details: Capture by template switching was about one barcoded beta molecule per two T cells. Study findings and constraints: The study found more naive CD4+ cells and higher diversity in long-lived than aged donors.

CDR3 length: 14 residues. The V and J ends lost 4 bases and 3 bases, in that order; junction bases with no gene match: 5. Germline V gives CDR1 SGHRS, CDR2 YFSETQ. As concerns this clonotype: Antigen specificity is unknown.

A sample-barcoded 5' primer and a J-beta primer mix were used in a second PCR of about 7 to 12 cycles. TCRdb reanalysed the 5' RACE reads using MiXCR and keeps one entry per CDR3 protein. The sample lists 750,000 to 950,000 distinct CDR3 sequences, roughly 24% occurring once. These data are also associated with another study on T cells of mothers and their children. From that study: Barcodes and 2-4 random nucleotides were added by M1S in the second PCR.

Sequenced: blood. The sequence derives from a boy younger than 18 in good health. This chain uses TRBV5-1 with TRBJ2-5; 8 nucleotides line up with TRBD2. This chain's CDR3 is CASSTLAAKETQYF. The DNA for the CDR3 is TGCGCCAGCAGCACACTAGCGGCTAAAGAGACCCAGTACTTC.